The 22 T cell receptor beta chains presented below share a single source sample, sequenced in a study of cytomegalovirus exposure and HLA in healthy donors listed by TCRdb under 2017. Library construction relied on the immunoSEQ multiplex PCR assay. A mixture of 60 forward primers for TCR Vbeta segments and 13 reverse primers for TCR Jbeta segments was used in the multiplex PCR. TCRdb provides this immuneACCESS table in a form limited to in-frame rearrangements. Some clones are lacking; in checked studies, under half of them reflect an unresolved V gene, and why the rest are absent is not known. Per the sample table, the count is around 78,000 clones. The ten largest make up 3.5% to 4% of the sample. Sequencing used PBMCs. Receptors originate from a young man in good health and CMV-seropositive.

The chain carries TRBV28 and TRBJ1-1; TRBD1 matches at 7 bases. J gave up 5 bases and V 4 bases, and 13 bases lay outside the gene matches. Germline CDR1 is MDHEN and CDR2 is SYDVKM. The CDR3 is made up of 16 amino acids. CDR3: CASSSRYSDRATEAFF. The CDR3 DNA is TGTGCCAGCAGTTCCCGATACTCCGACAGGGCGACTGAAGCTTTCTTT.

This rearrangement joins TRBV4-1 to TRBJ1-5; D not resolved. The CDR3 covers 14 residues. V lost 1 base, J lost 1 base, and 5 bases lay in between. Germline V lookup: CDR1 MGHRA, CDR2 YSYEKL. In DNA, the CDR3 is TGCGCCAGCAGCCAAGCAGCGAGCAATCAGCCCCAGCATTTT. It specifies CASSQAASNQPQHF.

The chain combines TRBV27 with TRBJ1-6; D is ambiguous. Germline-derived CDR1 and CDR2 are MNHEY and SMNVEV (reference sequence). Trimming took 2 bases from V and 6 from J, leaving 8 bases between them. The CDR3 runs 14 residues. Written as DNA, the CDR3 is TGTGCCAGCAGTTTAAGGCGGTTTAATTCACCCCTCCACTTT. Its translation is CASSLRRFNSPLHF.

V and J are TRBV9 and TRBJ2-4; TRBD1 might be the D (6 bases). V lost 3 bases to trimming and J lost 0 bases, with 16 bases between them. The CDR3 spans 17 residues. In germline, CDR1 is SGDLS, CDR2 YYNGEE. The CDR3 loop reads CASSAGWDIRAKNIQYF. CDR3 nucleotide sequence: TGTGCCAGCAGCGCCGGGTGGGACATCCGAGCCAAAAACATTCAGTACTTC.

V gene TRBV11-2 combines with J gene TRBJ1-2; TRBD1 matches 8 bases. The CDR3 extends over 16 amino acids. V was clipped by 0 bases and J by 8 bases; unmatched bases: 11. Germline lookup yields CDR1 SGHAT and CDR2 FQNNGV. In nucleotides, the CDR3 is TGTGCCAGCAGCTTAGAATACGGGACAGGCCGAGGGGGCTACACCTTC. Protein sequence: CASSLEYGTGRGGYTF.

This chain connects TRBV6-1 to TRBJ1-5; D ambiguous. The V end lost 0 bases, the J end lost 5 bases, and 8 bases lay between the germline ends. This CDR3 is built from 14 residues. CDR1 and CDR2 from the germline V gene are MNHNS and SASEGT. CDR3 DNA sequence: TGTGCCAGCAGTGAAGCAGAGACTTATCAGCCCCAGCATTTT. It is translated as CASSEAETYQPQHF.

The chain carries TRBV29-1 and TRBJ1-5, with D unclear. The CDR3 sequence is 12 residues long. Germline lookup yields CDR1 SQVTM and CDR2 ANQGSEA. The ends were cut back, 6 bases at V and 3 bases at J, with 9 bases in the middle. The CDR3 sequence: CSVGGLNQPQHF. The CDR3 region has the DNA TGCAGCGTAGGAGGACTCAATCAGCCCCAGCATTTT.

The V and J genes are TRBV14 and TRBJ2-1, with a tentative D call TRBD1 (5 bases). This CDR3 is built from 13 residues. The germline gives CDR1 SGHDN, CDR2 FVKESK. The V end was cut by 8 bases, the J end by 2 bases, with 10 bases between. CDR3 in amino acids: CASGRQTYNEQFF. The CDR3 region has the DNA TGTGCCAGCGGACGACAGACCTACAATGAGCAGTTCTTC.

This chain joins TRBV10-2 and TRBJ2-1; D is perhaps TRBD2 (7 bases). V lost 3 bases to trimming and J lost 8 bases, with 14 bases between them. The CDR3 covers 14 residues. The germline V gene has CDR1 WSHSY and CDR2 SAAADI. CDR3 protein: CASSDRGGKDEQFF. CDR3 DNA: TGCGCCAGCAGTGATAGGGGGGGGAAGGATGAGCAGTTCTTC.

CDR3 region: CATERQGTYGYTF. CDR3 DNA: TGTGCCACCGAGAGACAGGGAACCTATGGCTACACCTTC. The chain has TRBV19 and TRBJ1-2; 7 positions agree with TRBD1. Looked up from germline, CDR1 is LNHDA and CDR2 is SQIVND (reference sequence). The V and J ends lost 10 bases and 4 bases, in that order; junction bases with no gene match: 9. The length of the CDR3 is 13 residues.

The gene calls are TRBV2 and TRBJ1-1; D is possibly TRBD1 (5 bases). This CDR3 has 13 residues. Germline assignment: CDR1 SNHLY and CDR2 FYNNEI. V was shortened by 3 bases and J by 3 bases, with 8 bases between the two germline ends. The CDR3 DNA reads TGTGCCAGCAGTGACAGGGCGGACACTGAAGCTTTCTTT. Encoded protein: CASSDRADTEAFF. The full variable domain, rest sourced from reference TRBV2 and TRBJ1-1, is EPEVTQTPSHQVTQMGQEVILRCVPISNHLYFYWYRQILGQKVEFLVSFYNNEISEKSEIFDDQFSVERPDGSNFTLKIRSTKLEDSAMYFCASSDRADTEAFFGQGTRLTVV.

V is TRBV9 and J is TRBJ2-7; 10 nucleotides match TRBD1. This CDR3 comprises 15 residues. Germline V gene lookup returns CDR1 SGDLS and CDR2 YYNGEE. The J segment lost 6 bases and the V segment lost 7 bases, leaving 13 bases of the junction unmatched. The CDR3 DNA follows: TGTGCCAGCCGAGCAACCGGGACAGGGGCGGGCGAGCAGTACTTC. It is translated as CASRATGTGAGEQYF.

The chain combines TRBV7-9 with TRBJ2-7, with TRBD2 matching over 8 bases. Germline CDR1 is SEHNR and CDR2 is FQNEAQ (reference sequence). This CDR3 comprises 15 residues. V lost 4 bases, J lost 3 bases, and 8 bases stayed unmatched. CDR3 nucleotide sequence: TGTGCCAGCAGCTCGGGACTAGACGGAGTCTACGAGCAGTACTTC. Its translation is CASSSGLDGVYEQYF.

As DNA, the CDR3 is TGTGCCACCTCCGACACGTGGGCCGGGGACGAGCAGTACTTC. The encoded protein is CATSDTWAGDEQYF. The chain recombines TRBV10-3 with TRBJ2-7; D may be TRBD2 (5 bases). This CDR3 has 14 amino acids. V lost 10 bases and J lost 5, with 21 bases in between. Germline lookup yields CDR1 ENHRY and CDR2 SYGVKD.

The J gene is TRBJ2-7, the V gene TRBV28; D is undetermined. The CDR3 contains 11 residues. CDR1 is MDHEN, CDR2 SYDVKM, per germline. V shed 10 bases and J shed 3 bases, with 10 bases lying between them. The CDR3 protein is CATTRGYEQYF. Written as DNA, the CDR3 is TGTGCCACTACCCGAGGCTACGAGCAGTACTTC.

The rearrangement uses TRBV27 and TRBJ2-7; 7 bases are a match to TRBD2. Germline V gives CDR1 MNHEY, CDR2 SMNVEV (reference sequence). The CDR3 consists of 14 residues. V was clipped by 4 bases and J by 3 bases; unmatched bases: 6. CDR3 nucleotides: TGTGCCAGCAGTTCTTCTAGCGGATACTACGAGCAGTACTTC. This sequence encodes CASSSSSGYYEQYF.

The V call is TRBV28, the J call TRBJ2-7, with 9 bases lining up with TRBD1. Trimming cost V 5 bases and J 13 bases; bases outside gene matches: 9. The CDR3 spans 12 residues. Germline loops: CDR1 MDHEN, CDR2 SYDVKM. As DNA, the CDR3 is TGTGCCAGCAGTATGGCAGGACAGGGGAAATACTTC. As protein: CASSMAGQGKYF.

This rearrangement joins TRBV5-4 to TRBJ1-2; no definite D call. The CDR3 has 13 residues. The V gene lost 10 bases and the J gene lost 6 bases, with 19 bases spanning the gap. Per germline, CDR1 SGHNT and CDR2 YYREEE (reference sequence). The CDR3 loop reads CASGRVRSNGYTF. The CDR3 DNA reads TGTGCCTCCGGTCGAGTCAGGTCCAATGGCTACACCTTC.

The chain joins TRBV6-1 to TRBJ1-1; D ambiguous. Trimming took 5 bases from V and 3 from J, leaving 4 bases between them. The CDR3 runs to 11 residues. Germline assignment: CDR1 MNHNS and CDR2 SASEGT. CDR3 sequence: CASSSDTEAFF. The CDR3 DNA reads as TGTGCCAGCAGTTCCGACACTGAAGCTTTCTTT.

The chain has TRBV7-3 and TRBJ2-7; 8 nucleotides agree with TRBD2. The CDR3 runs to 16 residues. CDR1 is SGHTA and CDR2 is FQGTGA in the germline V gene. V trimming: 5 bases; J trimming: 2 bases; junction bases outside the gene matches: 11. Here the CDR3 reads CASSREGGRGTYEQYF. The CDR3 DNA sequence: TGTGCCAGCAGCCGGGAGGGGGGAAGGGGCACCTACGAGCAGTACTTC.

The chain joins TRBV16 to TRBJ1-5; maybe TRBD1 (5 bases). The V gene's germline CDR1 is KGHSY and CDR2 FQNENV. Trimming removed 5 bases at V and 7 bases at J, with 15 bases between. There are 14 residues in the CDR3. The CDR3 protein is CASSSQGAGQPQHF. In DNA, the CDR3 is TGTGCCAGCAGCTCGCAGGGAGCGGGACAGCCCCAGCATTTT.

This rearrangement joins TRBV6-5 to TRBJ2-2; 9 positions match TRBD1. V shed 5 bases and J 6 bases; nucleotides not matched to a gene: 7. The CDR3 spans 15 residues. Germline assignment: CDR1 MNHEY and CDR2 SVGAGI. CDR3 sequence: CASSLRDRVSGELFF. Here the CDR3 DNA reads TGTGCCAGCAGTCTCCGGGACAGGGTGTCCGGGGAGCTGTTTTTT.